The present T cell receptor beta chain was sequenced within a study of T cell changes during pregnancy in multiple sclerosis. This clone has only one observation. Here immunoSEQ multiplex PCR was the method, and the copy in TCRdb shows in-frame clones only, minus some. The top ten clones hold roughly 3% of a sample with about 92,000 clones, 85% to 95% of them seen once. The clonotype comes from a female donor with multiple sclerosis, enrolled in a pregnancy study. The material was peripheral blood, obtained in the first trimester of pregnancy.

Here the CDR3 reads CASSSPVGLAGGREQYF. CDR3 bases: TGTGCCAGCAGTTCTCCCGTGGGACTAGCGGGAGGTAGGGAGCAGTACTTC. The V gene is TRBV28, the J gene TRBJ2-7; 15 nucleotides align to TRBD2. Per the germline V gene, CDR1 is MDHEN and CDR2 is SYDVKM. The CDR3 is 17 amino acids. Trimming took 4 bases from V and 7 from J; bases not matched to a gene: 11. The entire variable domain, with the rest obtained from reference TRBV28 and TRBJ2-7, is as follows: DVKVTQSSRYLVKRTGEKVFLECVQDMDHENMFWYRQDPGLGLRLIYFSYDVKMKEKGDIPEGYSVSREKKERFSLILESASTNQTSMYLCASSSPVGLAGGREQYFGPGTRLTVT.